The 25 T cell receptor beta chains below come from one sample, sequenced in a study of vaccination effects on CD4 cells after COVID-19. These receptors lack a known antigen. Using viral peptide pools, the ViraFEST assay grew out antigen-specific CD4+ T cells prior to sequencing. The authors isolated CD4+ T cells after 9 to 10 days of culture. Participants were vaccinated with two doses of either the BNT162b2 or mRNA-1273 vaccine. Libraries were prepared by immunoSEQ multiplex PCR; TCRdb keeps only in-frame clonotypes and omits some of them. Altogether approximately 12,000 clones are present, 71% being singletons, with the ten largest covering 8% to 9.5%. Source: CD4+ T cells from PBMCs cultured with SARS-CoV-2 spike peptides, taken after COVID-19 vaccination. The source is a human donor who received a COVID-19 vaccine.

The rearrangement links TRBV29-1 to TRBJ1-2, with 9 bases that match TRBD1. V lost 7 bases and J lost 8; bases outside the gene matches: 8. This CDR3 spans 12 amino acids. The germline gives CDR1 SQVTM, CDR2 ANQGSEA. CDR3 region: CSATGGGRGYTF. The CDR3 nucleotides are TGCAGCGCCACAGGGGGCGGGCGAGGCTACACCTTC.

The V gene is TRBV6-2 or TRBV6-3, the J gene TRBJ2-7; D tentatively fits TRBD1 or TRBD2 (6 bases each). In germline, CDR1 is MNHEY, CDR2 SVGEGT. Trimming pared 5 bases from V and 3 bases from J, leaving 20 bases between. The CDR3 totals 16 residues. The CDR3 DNA is TGTGCCAGCAGTGGCTCGACGGGGGCCCGATTCTACGAGCAGTACTTC. It is translated as CASSGSTGARFYEQYF.

The chain combines TRBV10-3 with TRBJ2-7; the D is unclear. CDR3 length: 14 residues. Germline V CDR1 and CDR2: ENHRY, SYGVKD. V was shortened by 7 bases and J by 3 bases, with 16 bases between the two germline ends. CDR3 nucleotides: TGTGCCATCATGAACACCACCTCTCACTACGAGCAGTACTTC. Translating it yields CAIMNTTSHYEQYF.

V and J are TRBV3-1 (or the pseudogene TRBV3-2) and TRBJ2-2, with D perhaps matching TRBD1 or TRBD2 (5 bases each). CDR3 length: 15 amino acids. V was shortened by 5 bases and J by 1 base, with 11 bases between the two germline ends. Germline loops: CDR1 LGHDT, CDR2 YNNKEL (reference sequence). In DNA, the CDR3 is TGTGCCAGCAGCGCTTGGGACCAGAACACCGGGGAGCTGTTTTTT. As protein: CASSAWDQNTGELFF.

The rearrangement joins TRBV5-1 to TRBJ1-3; D is unclear. V was cut by 0 bases and J by 0 bases, with 4 bases left in between. The CDR3 is made up of 14 amino acids. CDR1 is SGHRS, CDR2 YFSETQ, per germline. The CDR3 spells CASSLDSSGNTIYF. Written as DNA, the CDR3 is TGCGCCAGCAGCTTGGACAGCTCTGGAAACACCATATATTTT.

The chain's CDR3 is CASSLGGSSYNEQFF. For the CDR3, the DNA is TGTGCCAGCAGTTTAGGCGGGAGCTCCTACAATGAGCAGTTCTTC. V is TRBV28 and J is TRBJ2-1, with 7 positions matching TRBD2. J gave up 0 bases and V 2 bases, and 1 base lay outside the gene matches. The CDR3 is 15 amino acids. The germline V gene has CDR1 MDHEN and CDR2 SYDVKM.

The chain carries TRBV18 and TRBJ2-3; TRBD1 or TRBD2 may be the D gene (5 bases each). This CDR3 spans 15 amino acids. Trimming left V 3 bases short and J 2 bases short, with 12 bases between. CDR1 KGHSH and CDR2 LQKENI come from the germline V gene. The DNA of the CDR3 is TGTGCCAGCTCACCCGGGACCCCTGACACAGATACGCAGTATTTT. It encodes CASSPGTPDTDTQYF.

This clone ranks as medium-sized. The gene calls are TRBV19 and TRBJ2-4; D unresolved. Trimming cost V 5 bases and J 0 bases, with 2 bases left between them. This CDR3 contains 12 residues. The germline V gene has CDR1 LNHDA and CDR2 SQIVND (reference sequence). DNA of the CDR3: TGTGCCAGTAGTTTAGCCAAAAACATTCAGTACTTC. The encoded protein is CASSLAKNIQYF.

The chain uses TRBV6-4 and TRBJ1-5; D gene unclear. Germline assignment: CDR1 MRHNA and CDR2 SNTAGT. The V gene lost 0 bases and the J gene lost 5 bases, with 17 bases spanning the gap. CDR3 length: 17 residues. CDR3 loop: CASSDSDRSLLDQPQHF. The CDR3, as DNA: TGTGCCAGCAGTGACTCCGATCGAAGCTTACTGGATCAGCCCCAGCATTTT.

In this sample, this clone turned up a few times. The CDR3 sequence: CASSALRTGAAEAFF. The CDR3 DNA sequence: TGTGCCAGCAGTGCATTAAGGACAGGGGCCGCTGAAGCTTTCTTT. The chain joins TRBV27 to TRBJ1-1, with 9 nucleotides matching TRBD1. Germline trimming cut 5 bases from V and 6 bases from J; bases unmatched to any gene: 10. Per the germline V gene, CDR1 is MNHEY and CDR2 is SMNVEV (reference sequence). There are 15 residues in the CDR3.

This chain joins TRBV5-1 and TRBJ2-5; D not resolved. Trimming pared 4 bases from V and 5 bases from J, leaving 15 bases between. The germline CDR1 and CDR2 sequences are SGHRS and YFSETQ. CDR3 length equals 14 residues. For the CDR3, the DNA is TGCGCCAGCAGCCCGGGTGCCAACTGGGAGACCCAGTACTTC. It codes for CASSPGANWETQYF.

To note about this clone: The sample carries other DNA sequences with the same CDR3. V usage is TRBV9 and J usage is TRBJ1-6; D may be TRBD1 (5 bases). With 0 bases removed from V and 6 bases from J, the gap between germline ends came to 7 bases. The CDR3 is 14 residues long. Per germline, CDR1 SGDLS and CDR2 YYNGEE. The CDR3 protein is CASSVGGGNSPLHF. CDR3 in DNA: TGTGCCAGCAGCGTAGGGGGGGGTAATTCACCCCTCCACTTT.

This rearrangement joins TRBV6-5 to TRBJ1-2, with TRBD1 matching 8 bases. Germline assignment: CDR1 MNHEY and CDR2 SVGAGI. J gave up 4 bases and V 6 bases, and 4 bases lay outside the gene matches. The CDR3 runs 13 residues. This CDR3 is CASRQGQAYGYTF. Written as DNA, the CDR3 is TGTGCCAGCAGGCAGGGACAGGCCTATGGCTACACCTTC.

The rearrangement joins TRBV7-9 to TRBJ2-1; TRBD2 matches 8 bases. The germline V gene encodes CDR1 SEHNR and CDR2 FQNEAQ (reference sequence). CDR3 length equals 13 residues. The J segment lost 10 bases and the V segment lost 5 bases, leaving 7 bases of the junction unmatched. DNA of the CDR3: TGTGCCAGCAGCGCCTCCGGGACTAGAGAGCAGTTCTTC. Translated, it gives CASSASGTREQFF.

V and J are TRBV5-1 and TRBJ2-6; D remains unclear. The V and J ends lost 1 base and 0 bases respectively, with 14 bases between them. Looked up from germline, CDR1 is SGHRS and CDR2 is YFSETQ. This CDR3 has 18 residues. CDR3 nucleotide sequence: TGCGCCAGCAGCTTGTCGGCCCCCCAAGGCTCTGGGGCCAACGTCCTGACTTTC. This translates into CASSLSAPQGSGANVLTF.

This clone has only one observation. The chain couples TRBV7-2 to TRBJ2-3; 9 bases line up with TRBD2. From germline, CDR1 is SGHTA and CDR2 FQGNSA. CDR3 length: 18 amino acids. The V segment lost 3 bases and the J segment 2 bases; nucleotides outside the gene matches: 12. The DNA of the CDR3 is TGTGCCAGCAGCTTGTCAGTCGTGCTAGCGGGGTACACAGATACGCAGTATTTT. Encoded protein: CASSLSVVLAGYTDTQYF.

This chain connects TRBV19 to TRBJ1-4; D gene unclear. CDR3 length equals 12 residues. CDR1 is LNHDA and CDR2 is SQIVND in the germline V gene (reference sequence). Trimming took off 9 bases at V and 8 bases at J, with 13 bases between the two ends. The CDR3 loop reads CASGERREKLFF. The CDR3 nucleotides read TGTGCCAGCGGGGAGCGGCGGGAAAAACTGTTTTTT.

There are a few counts of this clone. The V call is TRBV12-3 or TRBV12-4, the J call TRBJ1-5; D is undetermined. V was clipped by 6 bases and J by 0 bases, with 3 bases between them. This CDR3 is 12 amino acids long. CDR3 nucleotides: TGTGCCAGCAGCTTTAGCAATCAGCCCCAGCATTTT. Translated, it gives CASSFSNQPQHF.

This clone was seen a single time. The gene calls are TRBV5-4 and TRBJ2-3, with TRBD1 as a possible D gene (5 bases). Germline lookup yields CDR1 SGHNT and CDR2 YYREEE (reference sequence). The CDR3 sequence is 14 residues long. V lost 0 bases and J lost 2, with 7 bases in between. The CDR3 is CASSLDRFTDTQYF. The CDR3 nucleotides are TGTGCCAGCAGCTTGGACAGGTTCACAGATACGCAGTATTTT.

The chain employs TRBV6-6 and TRBJ2-7; weak D call: TRBD2 (5 bases). In germline, CDR1 is MNHNY, CDR2 SVGAGI (reference sequence). V lost 7 bases and J 3 bases, leaving 19 bases between the germline ends. This CDR3 has 15 residues. The CDR3, as DNA: TGTGCCAGCACCGCCGGGCAGGTCGGACTCTACGAGCAGTACTTC. Protein: CASTAGQVGLYEQYF.

J is TRBJ1-2 and V is TRBV3-1 (or the pseudogene TRBV3-2); 8 bases are a match to TRBD1. The germline V gene has CDR1 LGHDT and CDR2 YNNKEL (reference sequence). The CDR3 contains 16 residues. Losses at the gene ends were 1 base for V and 5 bases for J; bases not matched to a gene: 9. CDR3 DNA: TGTGCCAGCAGCCAAGTAAGGTCCACAGGGGGATATGGCTACACCTTC. This sequence encodes CASSQVRSTGGYGYTF.

The J gene is TRBJ2-7, the V gene TRBV10-3; 12 bases are shared with TRBD2. J lost 4 bases, V lost 11 bases, and 12 bases had no gene match. Germline V gene data show CDR1 as ENHRY and CDR2 as SYGVKD. The CDR3 spans 15 residues. CDR3 in DNA: TGTGCCGGGGGCCCGACTAGCGGGGGAGGTTACGAGCAGTACTTC. It is translated as CAGGPTSGGGYEQYF.

In its sample, this clone was seen a few times. An end of the junction does not agree with germline; a read error may underlie this. The chain combines TRBV7-7 with TRBJ1-6; TRBD1 matches at 10 bases. The CDR3 spans 15 residues. Germline CDR1 SSHAT, CDR2 FNYEAQ (reference sequence). The CDR3 DNA follows: TGTGCTAGCAGCCCCGACAGGGGGCATCGTTCACCCCTCCACTTT. Its translation: CASSPDRGHRSPLHF.

The chain combines TRBV27 with TRBJ2-7; D not resolved. This CDR3 has 15 amino acids. V was trimmed by 1 base and J by 0 bases, leaving 10 bases between them. The V gene's germline CDR1 is MNHEY and CDR2 SMNVEV (reference sequence). The CDR3 DNA is TGTGCCAGCAGTTTATTCAGAGAGAGCTCCTACGAGCAGTACTTC. This gives the protein CASSLFRESSYEQYF.

The chain joins TRBV7-3 to TRBJ1-2; tentatively, D is TRBD1 (5 bases). V was shortened by 4 bases and J by 4 bases, with 10 bases between the two germline ends. The germline V gene has CDR1 SGHTA and CDR2 FQGTGA. This CDR3 is 13 amino acids long. CDR3: CASSSAGGYGYTF. The CDR3 bases are TGTGCCAGCAGCTCGGCCGGGGGCTATGGCTACACCTTC.